This T cell receptor (beta chain) comes out of a study of T cells in narcolepsy. Germline V lookup: CDR1 MNHNS, CDR2 SASEGT. CDR3 length: 16 amino acids. Unmatched junction bases numbered 7, after V lost 2 bases and J lost 7 bases. Clones were read by immunoSEQ multiplex PCR, and TCRdb kept only the in-frame ones, dropping some. The table includes about 34,000 clones, 82% detected once. Sequenced sample: CD45RA- memory CD4+ T cells from PBMCs. This clonotype was obtained from a human donor with narcolepsy. J is TRBJ1-5 and V is TRBV6-1, with TRBD1 identical over 11 bases. CDR3 DNA: TGTGCCAGCAGTGAATCGGACAGGGGGCTAGGGCAGCCCCAGCATTTT. Translated: CASSESDRGLGQPQHF.